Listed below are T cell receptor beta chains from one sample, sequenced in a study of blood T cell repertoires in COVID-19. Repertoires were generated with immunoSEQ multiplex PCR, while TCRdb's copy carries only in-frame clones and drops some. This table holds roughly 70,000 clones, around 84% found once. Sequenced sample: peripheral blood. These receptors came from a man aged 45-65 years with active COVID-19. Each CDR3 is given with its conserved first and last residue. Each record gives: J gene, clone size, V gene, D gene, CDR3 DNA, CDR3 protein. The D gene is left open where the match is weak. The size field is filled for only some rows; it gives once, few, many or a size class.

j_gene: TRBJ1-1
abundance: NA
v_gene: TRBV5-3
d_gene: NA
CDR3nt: TGTGCCAGAAGCTTGCTCCGGGAGACTGAAGCTTTCTTT
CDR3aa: CARSLLRETEAFF

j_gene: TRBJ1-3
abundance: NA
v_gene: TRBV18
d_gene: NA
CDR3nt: TGTGCCAGCTCACCAGCGGCGGGGATGCTCTCTGGAAACACCATATATTTT
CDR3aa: CASSPAAGMLSGNTIYF

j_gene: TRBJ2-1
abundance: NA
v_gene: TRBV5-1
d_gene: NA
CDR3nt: TGCGCCAGCAGCTTGGGTTTCGGAGGGGATGAGCAGTTCTTC
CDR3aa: CASSLGFGGDEQFF

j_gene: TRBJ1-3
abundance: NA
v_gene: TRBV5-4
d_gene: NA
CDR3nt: TGTGCCAGCAGCTTGGGTTCAGTCTCTGGAAACACCATATATTTT
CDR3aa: CASSLGSVSGNTIYF

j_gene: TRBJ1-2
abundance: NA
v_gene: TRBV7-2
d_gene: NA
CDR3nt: TGTGCCAGCAGCTTAGATCCAGGGGATGACTATGGCTACACCTTC
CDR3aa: CASSLDPGDDYGYTF

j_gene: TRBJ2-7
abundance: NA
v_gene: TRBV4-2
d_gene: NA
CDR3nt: TGTGCCAGCAGCCAAGCCCGACAAGGCTACGAGCAGTACTTC
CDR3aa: CASSQARQGYEQYF

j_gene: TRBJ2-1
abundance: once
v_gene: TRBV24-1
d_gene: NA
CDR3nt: TGTGCCACCAGTGCCACCACAAATACCAATGAGCAGTTCTTC
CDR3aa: CATSATTNTNEQFF

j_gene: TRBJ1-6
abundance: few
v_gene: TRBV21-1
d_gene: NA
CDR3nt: TGTGCCAGCAGCAAACAGGGGGCAAATTCACCCCTCCACTTT
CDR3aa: CASSKQGANSPLHF

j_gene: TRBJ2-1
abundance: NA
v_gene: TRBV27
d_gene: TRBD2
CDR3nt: TGTGCCAGCAACCCTAGCGGGAGGGCCGGTAATGAGCAGTTCTTC
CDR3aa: CASNPSGRAGNEQFF

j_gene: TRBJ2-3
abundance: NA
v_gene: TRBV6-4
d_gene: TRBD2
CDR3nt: TGTGCCAGCAGTGAGACTAGCGGGACGAGCACAGATACGCAGTATTTT
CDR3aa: CASSETSGTSTDTQYF

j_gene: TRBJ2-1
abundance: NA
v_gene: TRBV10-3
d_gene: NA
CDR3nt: TGTGCCATCAGTGCTTACGGGGAAGCAAACAATGAGCAGTTCTTC
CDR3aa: CAISAYGEANNEQFF

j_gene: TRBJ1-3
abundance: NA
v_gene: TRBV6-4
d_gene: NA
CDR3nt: TGTGCCAGCAGTGACAATCAGGGTGCCGGAAACACCATATATTTT
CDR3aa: CASSDNQGAGNTIYF

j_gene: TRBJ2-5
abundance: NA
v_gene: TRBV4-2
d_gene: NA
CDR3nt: TGTGCCAGCAGCCAAGATAGCCGTATGGAGACCCAGTACTTC
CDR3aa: CASSQDSRMETQYF

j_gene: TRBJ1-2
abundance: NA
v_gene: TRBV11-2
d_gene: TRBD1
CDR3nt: TGTGCCAGCACCCCCAAGACAGGGGTCTATGGCTACACCTTC
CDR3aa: CASTPKTGVYGYTF

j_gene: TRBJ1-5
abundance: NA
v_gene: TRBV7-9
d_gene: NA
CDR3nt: TGTGCCAGCAGCTTAGATGGGGGGGGGCCCAATCAGCCCCAGCATTTT
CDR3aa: CASSLDGGGPNQPQHF

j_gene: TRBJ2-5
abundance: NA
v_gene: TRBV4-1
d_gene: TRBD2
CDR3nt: TGCGCCAGCTCATTAGCGGGGGCAGAGACCCAGTACTTC
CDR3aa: CASSLAGAETQYF

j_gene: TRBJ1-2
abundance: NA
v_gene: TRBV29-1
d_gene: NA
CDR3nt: TGCAGCACGGACCACTTGAGAACCTTTGATGGCTACACCTTC
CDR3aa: CSTDHLRTFDGYTF

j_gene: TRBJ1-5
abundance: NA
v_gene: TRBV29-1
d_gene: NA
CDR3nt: TGCAGCGCTCTTGTTACAGGGAGCAATCAGCCCCAGCATTTT
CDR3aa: CSALVTGSNQPQHF

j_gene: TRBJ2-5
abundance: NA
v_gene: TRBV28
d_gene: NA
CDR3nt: TGTGCCAGCAGCAGGGCGCGGTCCCAGGAGACCCAGTACTTC
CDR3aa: CASSRARSQETQYF

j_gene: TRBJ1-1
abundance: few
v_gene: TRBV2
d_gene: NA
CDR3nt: TGTGCCAGCAGATCCAGGGGGAACACTGAAGCTTTCTTT
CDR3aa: CASRSRGNTEAFF

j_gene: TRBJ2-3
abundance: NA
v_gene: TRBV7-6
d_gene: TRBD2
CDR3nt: TGTGCCAGCAGCTTAGGGTCAGGACTAGGGGCAGATACGCAGTATTTT
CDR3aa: CASSLGSGLGADTQYF

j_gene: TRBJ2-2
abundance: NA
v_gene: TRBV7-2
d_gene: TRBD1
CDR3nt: TGTGCCAGCAGCTTAAGGGCCCAGGGGGCTACCGGGGAGCTGTTTTTT
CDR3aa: CASSLRAQGATGELFF

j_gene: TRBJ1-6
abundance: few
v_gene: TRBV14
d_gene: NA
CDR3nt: TGTGCCAGCAGCCGACGGAGCTCCTATAATTCACCCCTCCACTTT
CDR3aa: CASSRRSSYNSPLHF

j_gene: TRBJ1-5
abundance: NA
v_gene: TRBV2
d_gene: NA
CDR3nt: TGTGCCAGCAGAACAGGGTTTGGCAATCAGCCCCAGCATTTT
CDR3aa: CASRTGFGNQPQHF

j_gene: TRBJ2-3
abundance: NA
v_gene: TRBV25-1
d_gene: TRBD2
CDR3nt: TGTGCCAGCAGTGACAGAGGGACTAGCGGGCCCCGCACAGATACGCAGTATTTT
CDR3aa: CASSDRGTSGPRTDTQYF